The rows below give T cell receptor beta chains drawn from one sample of a study of T-cell reconstitution after alpha-beta-depleted transplantation in children. TCRdb ran MiXCR on the PCR reads and lists one entry per CDR3 protein. The data show fewer than 90,000 distinct CDR3 sequences, about 6.7% seen once. The starting material was PBMCs from the stem cell graft donor, obtained from the stem cell graft. These receptors all stem from a human donor who donated a stem cell graft to a child with acute lymphoblastic leukemia. The CDR3 runs from the conserved cysteine through the conserved F or W. The order of the fields is V gene, J gene, D gene, clone size, CDR3 protein, CDR3 DNA. A D gene is named only where the DNA matches it firmly. Size tells how often a clone was seen (once, few, many) or the class of an expanded clone, and some rows leave it out.

>TRBV7-2|TRBJ2-3|NA|many
CASSLSAGFSEDTQYF
TGTGCCAGCAGCTTATCTGCGGGATTCTCTGAAGATACGCAGTATTTT
>TRBV19|TRBJ1-5|NA|few
CASSIPSSGNQPQHF
TGTGCCAGTAGTATTCCGTCTTCTGGGAATCAGCCCCAGCATTTT
>TRBV7-6|TRBJ2-3|NA|few
CASSPRVGGLAITDTQYF
TGTGCCAGCAGCCCCAGGGTCGGGGGCCTCGCCATCACAGATACGCAGTATTTT
>TRBV9|TRBJ1-2|NA|many
CASSPYDSTEDYGYTF
TGTGCCAGCAGCCCTTACGACAGCACTGAGGACTATGGCTACACCTTC
>TRBV12-3/TRBV12-4|TRBJ2-5|TRBD2|NA
CASSLSGTSSETQYF
TGTGCCAGCAGCCTTAGCGGGACCTCCTCAGAGACCCAGTACTTC
>TRBV5-1|TRBJ2-5|NA|many
CASSLAVGRFLETQYF
TGCGCCAGCAGCTTGGCGGTGGGCAGGTTCTTGGAGACCCAGTACTTC
>TRBV9|TRBJ2-7|TRBD1|many
CASSVGPGTGDEQYF
TGTGCCAGCAGCGTAGGCCCCGGGACAGGGGACGAGCAGTACTTC
>TRBV10-3|TRBJ2-2|NA|many
CAISDDRWSNEFANTGELFF
TGTGCCATCAGTGATGACAGGTGGAGTAATGAGTTCGCGAACACCGGGGAGCTGTTTTTT
>TRBV7-8|TRBJ2-1|TRBD2|many
CASSRGVPSYNEQFF
TGTGCCAGCAGCCGGGGGGTCCCCTCCTACAATGAGCAGTTCTTC
>TRBV27|TRBJ2-6|NA|many
CASSRVTAGANVLTF
TGTGCCAGTTCGCGGGTGACAGCTGGGGCCAACGTCCTGACTTTC
>TRBV21-1|TRBJ2-1|NA|many
CASSTPGLAGFGFPNEQFF
TGTGCCAGCAGCACCCCGGGACTAGCGGGGTTCGGGTTCCCCAATGAGCAGTTCTTC
>TRBV10-3|TRBJ2-5|NA|many
CAIAEKMETQYF
TGTGCCATCGCTGAAAAAATGGAGACCCAGTACTTC
>TRBV7-2|TRBJ1-4|TRBD1|few
CASSSIQGAREKLFF
TGTGCCAGCAGCTCGATACAGGGGGCGCGGGAAAAACTGTTTTTT
>TRBV7-3|TRBJ2-1|NA|NA
CASSSGTERDPYYNEQFF
TGTGCCAGCAGCTCCGGGACTGAGAGGGACCCTTATTACAATGAGCAGTTCTTC
>TRBV24-1|TRBJ1-2|NA|NA
CATSDKTDLLWGYTF
TGTGCCACCAGTGATAAGACGGACCTTCTATGGGGCTACACCTTC
>TRBV29-1|TRBJ1-2|NA|few
CSVVGGNYGYTF
TGCAGCGTTGTGGGAGGGAACTATGGCTACACCTTC
>TRBV25-1|TRBJ1-5|NA|NA
CASSDVNSNQPQHF
TGTGCCAGCAGTGATGTGAATAGCAATCAGCCCCAGCATTTT
>TRBV14|TRBJ1-3|NA|NA
CASSQDGRDGNTIYF
TGTGCCAGCAGCCAAGACGGCAGGGATGGAAACACCATATATTTT
>TRBV4-3|TRBJ2-7|NA|many
CASSPEWDTSSYEQYF
TGCGCCAGCAGCCCGGAATGGGACACCAGCTCCTACGAGCAGTACTTC
>TRBV15|TRBJ2-1|TRBD1|many
CATAGGYNEQFF
TGTGCCACCGCAGGGGGCTACAATGAGCAGTTCTTC
>TRBV29-1|TRBJ2-1|NA|many
CSVTVGIDEQFF
TGCAGCGTCACCGTAGGGATCGATGAGCAGTTCTTC
>TRBV24-1|TRBJ2-7|TRBD1|NA
CATSDPGTEDPYEQYF
TGTGCCACCAGTGACCCCGGGACAGAGGATCCGTACGAGCAGTACTTC
>TRBV27|TRBJ1-5|TRBD1|NA
CASSFDRGGQPQHF
TGTGCCAGCAGTTTTGACAGGGGTGGACAGCCCCAGCATTTT
>TRBV10-3|TRBJ1-6|NA|NA
CAISDSENSPLHF
TGTGCCATCAGTGATAGTGAGAATTCACCCCTCCACTTT
>TRBV6-2/TRBV6-3|TRBJ2-7|NA|NA
CASSYPARGSEQYF
TGTGCCAGCAGTTACCCCGCCCGGGGGAGCGAGCAGTACTTC
>TRBV5-6|TRBJ1-2|TRBD1|many
CASSPSRDRGRGYGYTF
TGTGCCAGCAGCCCGTCCCGGGACAGGGGGCGAGGCTATGGCTACACCTTC
>TRBV3-1|TRBJ1-1|NA|many
CASSQERGAARMNTEAFF
TGTGCCAGCAGCCAAGAGAGGGGGGCAGCCCGGATGAACACTGAAGCTTTCTTT
>TRBV6-4|TRBJ1-1|NA|many
CASSVGEGNTEAFF
TGTGCCAGCAGTGTCGGAGAGGGGAACACTGAAGCTTTCTTT
>TRBV7-2|TRBJ2-7|NA|many
CASSVQGYEQYF
TGTGCCAGCAGTGTACAGGGCTACGAGCAGTACTTC
>TRBV20-1|TRBJ2-1|TRBD2|many
CSAPYLAGGPNEQFF
TGCAGTGCTCCGTATCTAGCGGGAGGGCCAAATGAGCAGTTCTTC
>TRBV29-1|TRBJ2-7|TRBD2|many
CSVTSGRYEQYF
TGCAGCGTGACTAGCGGGAGATACGAGCAGTACTTC
>TRBV29-1|TRBJ1-6|NA|many
CSVGFENSPLHF
TGCAGCGTTGGTTTCGAAAATTCACCCCTCCACTTT
>TRBV7-9|TRBJ1-3|NA|many
CASSPRYGFSGNTIYF
TGTGCCAGCAGCCCGCGCTACGGGTTCTCTGGAAACACCATATATTTT
>TRBV12-3/TRBV12-4|TRBJ2-7|NA|NA
CASRGDGTYEQYF
TGTGCCAGCAGGGGGGACGGGACCTACGAGCAGTACTTC
>TRBV7-2|TRBJ2-1|TRBD2|few
CASSFRASGTHEQFF
TGTGCCAGCAGCTTCAGGGCTAGCGGGACCCATGAGCAGTTCTTC
>TRBV3-1|TRBJ1-1|NA|many
CASSQGGAGLSTEAFF
TGTGCCAGCAGCCAAGGAGGTGCGGGGTTGAGCACTGAAGCTTTCTTT
>TRBV3-1|TRBJ1-6|NA|medium-sized
CASSRTDNSPLHF
TGTGCCAGCAGCCGGACAGATAATTCACCCCTCCACTTT
>TRBV6-1|TRBJ1-1|NA|few
CASRGWPQAFF
TGTGCCAGCAGAGGATGGCCCCAAGCTTTCTTT
>TRBV12-5|TRBJ2-1|NA|many
CASVGRGGPPYNEQFF
TGTGCTAGTGTTGGGAGAGGGGGGCCCCCCTACAATGAGCAGTTCTTC
>TRBV24-1|TRBJ2-1|NA|many
CATSWTGAGEQFF
TGTGCCACCAGCTGGACGGGGGCGGGTGAGCAGTTCTTC
>TRBV4-3|TRBJ2-1|NA|medium-sized
CASSQIMGGDYNEQFF
TGCGCCAGCAGCCAAATCATGGGCGGCGACTACAATGAGCAGTTCTTC
>TRBV7-9|TRBJ2-7|NA|few
CASSNGPYEQYF
TGTGCCAGCAGCAACGGACCGTACGAGCAGTACTTC
>TRBV27|TRBJ1-1|NA|many
CASSFYGGTEAFF
TGTGCCAGCAGTTTTTACGGAGGCACTGAAGCTTTCTTT